The present entry profiles one T cell receptor beta chain with its context. Its specific antigen is unknown. No base quality values were provided; no much bigger clone lies one nucleotide off. This sample is part of a study of control samples from healthy donors and cancer patients (dated by TCRdb to the early 2020s). The library was made by the immunoSEQ multiplex PCR assay. In TCRdb, the immuneACCESS table is reduced to in-frame sequences with V and J assigned. These tables do not hold every clone; where another copy was compared, an unresolved V gene accounts for under half, and the others remain unexplained. In all, the sample holds about 80,000 clones, and 80% to 90% of those were seen once. Jointly, the top ten make up 9.5% to 13% of the sample. The sequence derives from a man in his sixties with head and neck cancer. Sequencing was done on a sample of PBMCs.

The nucleotide sequence is TGCGCCAGCAGCTTGGGGACAGGGGGTCGGAACACTGAAGCTTTCTTT. Its amino acids are CASSLGTGGRNTEAFF. The receptor chain draws on TRBV5-1 and TRBJ1-1; TRBD1 matches 10 bases in the middle. The CDR3 covers 16 residues, taking in both the cysteine and the phenylalanine. Left in the record is the CDR3 DNA by itself, 48 bases read in frame from the first base. CDR1 and CDR2 are drawn from the germline V gene: SGHRS, YFSETQ. At the junction V is shortened by 0 bases and J by 1 base; bases outside the gene matches: 3.